This entry describes one T cell receptor (beta chain). V was trimmed by 7 bases and J by 4 bases, leaving 16 bases between them. This CDR3 is built from 15 residues. The germline CDR1 and CDR2 sequences are ENHRY and SYGVKD. This sample is drawn from a study of blood T cell repertoires in COVID-19. Overall study context: Sites in the United States, Italy and Spain provided acute and convalescent COVID-19 samples. The cDNA or gDNA used as material had been derived from T cells, B-cell-depleted T cells, or PBMCs.

In the authors' workflow: It was from reference gene primer amplification that nucleated cell counts were estimated. The assay was immunoSEQ multiplex PCR, and TCRdb's table has in-frame clones only and misses some. V and J calls plus clone size are reproduced from that table; the DNA served to infer D and trimming. Here the sample spans 200,000 or so clones, 70% to 90% being singletons. The sequence was obtained from a man aged 65 to 79 with active or convalescent COVID-19. The chain links TRBV10-3 to TRBJ1-4; D perhaps matches TRBD1 (6 bases). Material for sequencing was peripheral blood. The CDR3 DNA reads as TGTGCCATCATTGAAACAGGGCGTCTTAATGAAAAACTGTTTTTT. Residues: CAIIETGRLNEKLFF.